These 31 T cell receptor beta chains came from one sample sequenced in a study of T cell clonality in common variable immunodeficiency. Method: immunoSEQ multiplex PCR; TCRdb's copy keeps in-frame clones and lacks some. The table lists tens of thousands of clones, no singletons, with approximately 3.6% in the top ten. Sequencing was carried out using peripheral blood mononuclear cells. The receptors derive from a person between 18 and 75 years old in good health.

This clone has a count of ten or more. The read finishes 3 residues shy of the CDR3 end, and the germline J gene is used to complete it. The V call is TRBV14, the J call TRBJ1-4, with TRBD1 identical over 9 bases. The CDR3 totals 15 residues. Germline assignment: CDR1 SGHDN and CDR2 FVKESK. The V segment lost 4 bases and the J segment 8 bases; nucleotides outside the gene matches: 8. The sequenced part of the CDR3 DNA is TGTGCCAGCAGCCGAAGGACAGGGGTGGAGGAAAAA. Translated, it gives CASSRRTGVEEK. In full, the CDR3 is CASSRRTGVEEKLFF.

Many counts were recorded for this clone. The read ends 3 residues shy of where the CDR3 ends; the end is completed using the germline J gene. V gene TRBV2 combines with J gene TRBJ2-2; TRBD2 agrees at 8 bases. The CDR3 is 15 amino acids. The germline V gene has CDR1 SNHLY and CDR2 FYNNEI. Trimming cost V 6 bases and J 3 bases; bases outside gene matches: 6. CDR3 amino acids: CASRDFSGDTGELFF. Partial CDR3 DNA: TGTGCCAGCAGGGATTTTAGCGGGGACACCGGGGAG.

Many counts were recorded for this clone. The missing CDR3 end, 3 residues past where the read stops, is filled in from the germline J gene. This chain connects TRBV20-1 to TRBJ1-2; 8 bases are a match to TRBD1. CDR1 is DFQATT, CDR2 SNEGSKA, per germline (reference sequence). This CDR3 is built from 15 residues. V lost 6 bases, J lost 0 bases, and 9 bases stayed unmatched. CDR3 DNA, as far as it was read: TGCAGTGCCCGGGGACAGGCTTCAGCTAACTATGGC. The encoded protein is CSARGQASANYG. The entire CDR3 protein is CSARGQASANYGYTF.

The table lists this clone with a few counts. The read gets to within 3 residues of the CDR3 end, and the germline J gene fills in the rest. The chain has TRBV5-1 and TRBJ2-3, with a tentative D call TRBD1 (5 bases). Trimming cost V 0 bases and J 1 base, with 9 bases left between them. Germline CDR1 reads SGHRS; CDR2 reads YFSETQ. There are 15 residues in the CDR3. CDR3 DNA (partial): TGCGCCAGCAGCTTGGATCAGGGTGGCACAGATACG. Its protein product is CASSLDQGGTDT. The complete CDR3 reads CASSLDQGGTDTQYF.

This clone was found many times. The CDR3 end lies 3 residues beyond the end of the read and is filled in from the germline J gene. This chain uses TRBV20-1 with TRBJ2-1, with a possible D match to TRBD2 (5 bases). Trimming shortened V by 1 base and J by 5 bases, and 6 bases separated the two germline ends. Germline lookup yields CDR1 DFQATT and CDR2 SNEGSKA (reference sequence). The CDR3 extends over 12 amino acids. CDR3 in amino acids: CSARVRDNEQFF. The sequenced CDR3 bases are TGCAGTGCTAGAGTGCGGGACAATGAG.

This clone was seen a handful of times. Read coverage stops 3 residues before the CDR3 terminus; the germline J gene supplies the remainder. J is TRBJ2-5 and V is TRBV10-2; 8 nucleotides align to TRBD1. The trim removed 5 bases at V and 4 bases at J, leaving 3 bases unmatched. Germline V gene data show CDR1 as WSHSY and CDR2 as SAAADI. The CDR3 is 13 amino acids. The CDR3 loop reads CASSSTGGETQYF. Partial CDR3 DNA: TGCGCCAGCAGTTCTACAGGGGGAGAGACC.

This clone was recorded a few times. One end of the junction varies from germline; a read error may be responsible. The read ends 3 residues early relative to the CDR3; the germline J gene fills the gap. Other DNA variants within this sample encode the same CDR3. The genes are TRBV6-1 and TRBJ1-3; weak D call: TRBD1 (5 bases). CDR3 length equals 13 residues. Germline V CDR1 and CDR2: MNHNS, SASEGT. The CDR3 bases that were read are TGTGCCAGCAGTGGGACAAATGGAAACACA. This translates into CASSGTNGNT. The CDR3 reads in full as CASSGTNGNTIYF.

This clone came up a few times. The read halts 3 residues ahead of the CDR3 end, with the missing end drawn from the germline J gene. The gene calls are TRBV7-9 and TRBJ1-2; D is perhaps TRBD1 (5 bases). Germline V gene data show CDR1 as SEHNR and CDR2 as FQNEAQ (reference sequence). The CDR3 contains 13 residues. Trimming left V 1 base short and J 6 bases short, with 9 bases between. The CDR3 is CASSLDAGNGYTF. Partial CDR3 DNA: TGTGCCAGCAGCTTAGACGCAGGGAATGGC.

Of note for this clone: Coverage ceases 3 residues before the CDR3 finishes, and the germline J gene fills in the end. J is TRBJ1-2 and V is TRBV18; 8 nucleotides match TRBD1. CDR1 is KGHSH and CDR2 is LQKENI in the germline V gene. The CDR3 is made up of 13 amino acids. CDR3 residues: CASSPRQGYDYTF. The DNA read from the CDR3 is TGTGCCAGCTCACCTAGACAGGGGTACGAC.

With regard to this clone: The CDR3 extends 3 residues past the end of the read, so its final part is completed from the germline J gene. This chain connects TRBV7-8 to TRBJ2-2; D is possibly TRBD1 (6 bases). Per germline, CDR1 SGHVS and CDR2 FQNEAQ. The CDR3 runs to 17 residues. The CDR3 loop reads CASSLGGGRRFNEKLFF. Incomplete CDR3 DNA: TGTGCCAGCAGCTTAGGTGGGGGCCGGAGGTTTAATGAAAAG.

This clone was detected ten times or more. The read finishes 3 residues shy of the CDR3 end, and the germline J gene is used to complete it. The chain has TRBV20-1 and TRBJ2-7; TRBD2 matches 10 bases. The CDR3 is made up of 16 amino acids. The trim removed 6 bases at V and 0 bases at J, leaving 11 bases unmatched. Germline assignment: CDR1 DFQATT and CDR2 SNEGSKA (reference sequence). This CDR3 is CSAYQGLAGASYEQYF. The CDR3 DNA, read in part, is TGCAGTGCGTACCAAGGTCTAGCGGGGGCCTCCTACGAG.

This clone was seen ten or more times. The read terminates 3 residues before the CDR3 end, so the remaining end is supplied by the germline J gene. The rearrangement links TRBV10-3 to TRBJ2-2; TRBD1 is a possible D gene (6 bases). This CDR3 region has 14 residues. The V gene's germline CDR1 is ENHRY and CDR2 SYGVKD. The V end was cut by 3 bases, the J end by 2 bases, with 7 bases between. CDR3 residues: CAISEQGNTGELFF. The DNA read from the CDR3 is TGTGCCATCAGTGAACAGGGAAACACCGGGGAG.

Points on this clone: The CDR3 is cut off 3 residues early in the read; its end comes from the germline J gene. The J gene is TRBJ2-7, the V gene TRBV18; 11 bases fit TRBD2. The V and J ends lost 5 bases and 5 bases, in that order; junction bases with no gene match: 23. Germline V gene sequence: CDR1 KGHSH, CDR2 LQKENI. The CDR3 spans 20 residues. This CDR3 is CASSTTPVGRLAGLRHEQYF. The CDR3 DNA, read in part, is TGTGCCAGCTCAACCACTCCGGTCGGGCGACTAGCGGGATTGAGGCACGAG.

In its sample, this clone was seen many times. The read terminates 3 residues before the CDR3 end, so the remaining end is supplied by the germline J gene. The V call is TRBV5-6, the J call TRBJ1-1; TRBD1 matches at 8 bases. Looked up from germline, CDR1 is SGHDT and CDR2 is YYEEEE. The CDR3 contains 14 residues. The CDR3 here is CASSFSLTGVDAFF. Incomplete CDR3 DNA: TGTGCCAGCAGCTTCTCGCTGACAGGGGTGGAC.

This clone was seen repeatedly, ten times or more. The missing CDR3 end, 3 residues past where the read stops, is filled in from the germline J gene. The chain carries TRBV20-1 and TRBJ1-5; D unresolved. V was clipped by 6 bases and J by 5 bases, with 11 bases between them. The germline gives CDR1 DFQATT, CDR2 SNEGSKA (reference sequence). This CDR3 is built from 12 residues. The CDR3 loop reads CSARTGYQPQHF. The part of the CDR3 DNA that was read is TGCAGTGCCAGAACGGGGTATCAGCCC.

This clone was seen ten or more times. CDR3 DNA (partial): TGCGCCAGCAGCCCACCTATAGCGGGAGAGGAGACC. Translating gives CASSPPIAGEET. The whole CDR3 protein reads CASSPPIAGEETQYF. V is TRBV5-1 and J is TRBJ2-5; 9 bases are a match to TRBD2. The read finishes 3 residues shy of the CDR3 end, and the germline J gene is used to complete it. CDR3 length equals 15 residues. Germline CDR1 reads SGHRS; CDR2 reads YFSETQ. Trimming cost V 4 bases and J 5 bases; bases outside gene matches: 9.

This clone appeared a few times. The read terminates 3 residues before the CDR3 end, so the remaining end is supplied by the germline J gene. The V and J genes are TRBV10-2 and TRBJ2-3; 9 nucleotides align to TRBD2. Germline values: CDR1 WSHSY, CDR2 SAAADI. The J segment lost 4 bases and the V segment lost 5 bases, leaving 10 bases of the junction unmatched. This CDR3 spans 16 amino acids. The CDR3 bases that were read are TGCGCCAGCAGTCTACTTAGCGGGAGATTTGCAGATACG. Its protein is CASSLLSGRFADT. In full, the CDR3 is CASSLLSGRFADTQYF.

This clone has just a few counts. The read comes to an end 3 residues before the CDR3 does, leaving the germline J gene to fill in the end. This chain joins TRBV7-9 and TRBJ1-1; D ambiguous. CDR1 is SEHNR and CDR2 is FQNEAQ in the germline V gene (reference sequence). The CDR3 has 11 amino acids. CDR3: CASSLGREAFF. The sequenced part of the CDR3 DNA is TGTGCCAGCAGCTTAGGGCGGGAA.

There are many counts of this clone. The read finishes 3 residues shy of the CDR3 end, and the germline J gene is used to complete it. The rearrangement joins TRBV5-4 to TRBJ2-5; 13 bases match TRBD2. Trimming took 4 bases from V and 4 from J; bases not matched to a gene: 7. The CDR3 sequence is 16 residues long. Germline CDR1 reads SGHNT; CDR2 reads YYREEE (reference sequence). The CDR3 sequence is CASSGPGLAGLETQYF. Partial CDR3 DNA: TGTGCCAGCAGCGGTCCGGGACTAGCGGGATTAGAGACC. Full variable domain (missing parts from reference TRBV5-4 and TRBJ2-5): ETGVTQSPTHLIKTRGQQVTLRCSSQSGHNTVSWYQQALGQGPQFIFQYYREEENGRGNFPPRFSGLQFPNYSSELNVNALELDDSALYLCASSGPGLAGLETQYFGPGTRLLVL.

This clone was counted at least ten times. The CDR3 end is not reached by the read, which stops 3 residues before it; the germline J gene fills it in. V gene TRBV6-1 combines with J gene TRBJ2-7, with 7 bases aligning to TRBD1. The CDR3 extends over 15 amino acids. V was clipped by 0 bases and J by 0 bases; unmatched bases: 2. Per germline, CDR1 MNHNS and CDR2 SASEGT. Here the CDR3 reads CASSEAGDSSYEQYF. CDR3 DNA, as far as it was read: TGTGCCAGCAGTGAAGCGGGGGACAGCTCCTACGAG.

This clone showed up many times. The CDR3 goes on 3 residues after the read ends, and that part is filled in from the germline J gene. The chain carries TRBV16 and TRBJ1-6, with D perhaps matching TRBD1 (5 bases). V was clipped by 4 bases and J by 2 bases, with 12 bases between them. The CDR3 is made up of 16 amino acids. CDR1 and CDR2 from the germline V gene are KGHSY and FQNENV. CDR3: CASSPPARAYNSPLHF. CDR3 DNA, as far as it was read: TGTGCCAGCAGCCCCCCCGCCAGGGCCTATAATTCACCC.

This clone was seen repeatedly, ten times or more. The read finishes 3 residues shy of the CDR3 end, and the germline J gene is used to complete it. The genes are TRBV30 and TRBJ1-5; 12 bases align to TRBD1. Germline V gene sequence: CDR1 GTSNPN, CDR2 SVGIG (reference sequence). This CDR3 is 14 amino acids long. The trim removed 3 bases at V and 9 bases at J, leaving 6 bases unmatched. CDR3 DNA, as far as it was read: TGTGCCTGGAGGAAGGGGACAGGGGGCGGGCCC. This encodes CAWRKGTGGGP. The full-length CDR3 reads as CAWRKGTGGGPQHF.

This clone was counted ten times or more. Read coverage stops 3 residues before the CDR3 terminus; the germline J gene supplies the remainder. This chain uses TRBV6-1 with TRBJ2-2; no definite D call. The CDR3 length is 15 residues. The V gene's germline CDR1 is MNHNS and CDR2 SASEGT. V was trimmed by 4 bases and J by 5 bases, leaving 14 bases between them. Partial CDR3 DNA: TGTGCCAGCAGTGTCGAGAGACATGAGACCGGGGAG. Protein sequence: CASSVERHETGE. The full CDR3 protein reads CASSVERHETGELFF.

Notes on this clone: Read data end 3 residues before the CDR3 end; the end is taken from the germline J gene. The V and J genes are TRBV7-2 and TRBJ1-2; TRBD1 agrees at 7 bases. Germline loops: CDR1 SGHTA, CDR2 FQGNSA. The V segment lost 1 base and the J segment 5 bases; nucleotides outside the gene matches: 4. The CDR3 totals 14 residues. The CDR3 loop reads CASSLDRGGYGYTF. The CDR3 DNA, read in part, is TGTGCCAGCAGCTTAGACAGGGGAGGATATGGC.

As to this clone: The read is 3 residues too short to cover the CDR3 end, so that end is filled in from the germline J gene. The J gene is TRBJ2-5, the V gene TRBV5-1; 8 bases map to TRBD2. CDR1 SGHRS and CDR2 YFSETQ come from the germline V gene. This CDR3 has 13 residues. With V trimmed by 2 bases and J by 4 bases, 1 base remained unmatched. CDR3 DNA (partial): TGCGCCAGCAGCTTCGGGGGGGGAGAGACC. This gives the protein CASSFGGGET. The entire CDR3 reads CASSFGGGETQYF.

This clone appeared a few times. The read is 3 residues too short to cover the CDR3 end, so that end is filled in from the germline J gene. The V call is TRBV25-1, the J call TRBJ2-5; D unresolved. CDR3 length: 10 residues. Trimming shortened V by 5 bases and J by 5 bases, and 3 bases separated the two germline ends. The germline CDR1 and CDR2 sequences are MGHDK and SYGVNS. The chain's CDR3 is CASSRETQYF. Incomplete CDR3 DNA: TGTGCCAGCAGTCGGGAGACC.

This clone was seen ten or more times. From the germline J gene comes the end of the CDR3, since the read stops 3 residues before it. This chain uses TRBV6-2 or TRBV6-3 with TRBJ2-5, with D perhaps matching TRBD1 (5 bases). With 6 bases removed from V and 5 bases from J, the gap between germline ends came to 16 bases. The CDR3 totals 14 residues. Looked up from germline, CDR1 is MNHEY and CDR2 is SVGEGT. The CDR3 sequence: CASSRQLERETQYF. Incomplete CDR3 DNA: TGTGCCAGCAGCAGACAGTTAGAAAGGGAGACC.

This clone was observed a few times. The CDR3 loop is CASSYGGLAGGVGEQFF. CDR3 bases read: TGTGCCAGCAGTTATGGGGGACTAGCGGGGGGGGTTGGTGAG. The chain is built from TRBV6-2 or TRBV6-3 and TRBJ2-1; 16 bases map to TRBD2. The read is 3 residues too short to cover the CDR3 end, so that end is filled in from the germline J gene. Germline V gives CDR1 MNHEY, CDR2 SVGEGT. After removal of 3 bases from V and 9 bases from J, the junction contained 8 bases not matched to a gene. This CDR3 contains 17 residues.

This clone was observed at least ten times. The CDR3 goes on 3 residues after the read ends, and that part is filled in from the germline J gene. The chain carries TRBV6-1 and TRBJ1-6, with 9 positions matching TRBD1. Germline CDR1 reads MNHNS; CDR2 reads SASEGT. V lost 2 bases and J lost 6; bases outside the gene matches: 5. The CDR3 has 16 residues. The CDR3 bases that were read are TGTGCCAGCAGTGAAAGGACAGGGGCCTTTAATTCACCC. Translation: CASSERTGAFNSP. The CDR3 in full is CASSERTGAFNSPLHF.

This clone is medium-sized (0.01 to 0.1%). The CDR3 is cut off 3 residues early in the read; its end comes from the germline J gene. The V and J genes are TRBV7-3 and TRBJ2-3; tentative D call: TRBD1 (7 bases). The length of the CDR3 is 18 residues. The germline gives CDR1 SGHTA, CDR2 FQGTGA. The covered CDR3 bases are TGTGCCAGCAGCTTAAAGGGGACACGCAGTAGCAGGGGGGACACG. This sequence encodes CASSLKGTRSSRGDT. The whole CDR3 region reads CASSLKGTRSSRGDTQYF.

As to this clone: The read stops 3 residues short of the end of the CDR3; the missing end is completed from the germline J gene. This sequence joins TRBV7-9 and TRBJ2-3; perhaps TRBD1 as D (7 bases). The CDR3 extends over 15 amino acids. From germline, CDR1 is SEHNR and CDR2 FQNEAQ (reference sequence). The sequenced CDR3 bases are TGTGCCAGCAGCTTGCGACAGGGAGGTGTGGAGACG. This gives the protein CASSLRQGGVET. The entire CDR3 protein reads CASSLRQGGVETQYF.